The following is a TCR beta chain sequence with its context. The authors' processing: Estimation of nucleated cell counts was performed using reference gene primer amplification. Profiled with immunoSEQ multiplex PCR; TCRdb holds only in-frame clones, not every one. That table supplies the V and J calls and clone size; D and trimming were determined from the DNA. This sample carries about 72,000 clones, 82% of them seen once, and the ten largest clones take about 6.2%. This sample was taken from a study of blood T cell repertoires in COVID-19. Study details: The samples span acute and convalescent COVID-19 from the United States, Italy and Spain. Sources were T cells, B-cell-depleted T cells, or PBMCs; the material itself was cDNA or gDNA.

The CDR3 contains 15 residues. V was shortened by 4 bases and J by 8 bases, with 21 bases between the two germline ends. The V gene is TRBV5-7, the J gene TRBJ1-2; TRBD1 is a possible D gene (5 bases). TRBV5-7 is flagged as an ORF with uncertain function. The sequence derives from a man aged 55-75 years with acute or convalescent COVID-19. Sequenced input: peripheral blood. The CDR3 loop is CASSLPRGRYKGYTF. The CDR3 region has the DNA TGTGCCAGCAGCCTTCCTCGGGGGAGATATAAGGGCTACACCTTC.